Following are 15 T cell receptor beta chains from one sample sequenced in a study of cytomegalovirus exposure and HLA in healthy donors. 60 Vbeta and 13 Jbeta primers were used in PCR. Only in-frame clones appear in the TCRdb table, and some are missing; sequencing was by immunoSEQ multiplex PCR. The repertoire includes about 210,000 clones, over 80% of them detected once, and 10% sits in the top ten. The sample taken for sequencing was PBMCs. The origin of the receptors is a woman aged 50 to 65 in good health and CMV-seropositive.

The chain is built from TRBV5-1 and TRBJ2-1; the match to TRBD2 covers 13 bases. V trimming: 2 bases; J trimming: 9 bases; junction bases outside the gene matches: 5. The CDR3 extends over 15 amino acids. The germline V gene has CDR1 SGHRS and CDR2 YFSETQ. CDR3 loop: CASSFTSGGAAEQFF. DNA for the CDR3: TGCGCCAGCAGCTTCACTAGCGGGGGGGCCGCTGAGCAGTTCTTC. The whole variable domain, remainder taken from reference TRBV5-1 and TRBJ2-1, is KAGVTQTPRYLIKTRGQQVTLSCSPISGHRSVSWYQQTPGQGLQFLFEYFSETQRNKGNFPGRFSGRQFSNSRSEMNVSTLELGDSALYLCASSFTSGGAAEQFFGPGTRLTVL.

The sample holds one count of this clone. The rearrangement uses TRBV7-2 and TRBJ1-1, with D maybe TRBD1 (6 bases). There are 15 residues in the CDR3. The V gene lost 3 bases and the J gene lost 1 base, with 12 bases spanning the gap. CDR1 is SGHTA, CDR2 FQGNSA, per germline. CDR3 amino acids: CASSLGHWANTEAFF. The CDR3 coding sequence is TGTGCCAGCAGCTTGGGACATTGGGCGAACACTGAAGCTTTCTTT.

The DNA for the CDR3 is TGCGCCAGCAGTCAATCGGCGGGCAGGGGAGACAGCAATCAGCCCCAGCATTTT. This sequence encodes CASSQSAGRGDSNQPQHF. This chain joins TRBV23-1 and TRBJ1-5; D might be TRBD1 (6 bases). TRBV23-1 is an ORF; its function is uncertain. The CDR3 contains 18 residues. With 0 bases removed from V and 1 base from J, the gap between germline ends came to 16 bases.

Worth noting for this clone: Other DNA sequences of this sample code for an identical CDR3. V gene TRBV2 combines with J gene TRBJ2-1, with 11 bases fitting TRBD2. Germline loops: CDR1 SNHLY, CDR2 FYNNEI. V gave up 4 bases and J gave up 7 bases; unmatched junction bases: 6. This CDR3 has 15 amino acids. CDR3 in DNA: TGTGCCAGCAGTGCCCTAGCGGGGGGCCTAAATGAGCAGTTCTTC. Translating gives CASSALAGGLNEQFF.

V gene TRBV5-1 combines with J gene TRBJ2-3; maybe TRBD2 (5 bases). Germline V CDR1 and CDR2: SGHRS, YFSETQ. CDR3 size: 15 residues. Deletions cut 5 bases from V and 4 bases from J, with 17 bases between. CDR3 loop: CASRVRPGGADTQYF. The DNA for the CDR3 is TGCGCCAGCAGGGTAAGGCCCGGAGGCGCAGATACGCAGTATTTT.

The chain links TRBV30 to TRBJ1-1; a possible D gene is TRBD1 (5 bases). V lost 3 bases and J 0 bases, leaving 8 bases between the germline ends. The CDR3 extends over 13 amino acids. Germline V gives CDR1 GTSNPN, CDR2 SVGIG (reference sequence). The CDR3: CAWRGVMNTEAFF. The CDR3 DNA reads TGTGCCTGGAGAGGGGTAATGAACACTGAAGCTTTCTTT.

The chain has TRBV28 and TRBJ2-7; D is undetermined. Between the trimmed V and J ends, which lost 3 bases and 0 bases, there was a span of 12 bases. The CDR3 totals 15 residues. The germline CDR1 and CDR2 sequences are MDHEN and SYDVKM. The DNA of the CDR3 is TGTGCCAGCAGTTTTTCGGCAGGTCGCTCCTACGAGCAGTACTTC. Translation: CASSFSAGRSYEQYF.

The genes are TRBV18 and TRBJ1-5; D unclear. V was trimmed by 3 bases and J by 6 bases, leaving 12 bases between them. The CDR3 has 14 residues. CDR1 and CDR2 from the germline V gene are KGHSH and LQKENI. CDR3 in DNA: TGTGCCAGCTCACCCGGCGGAGGTACTCAGCCCCAGCATTTT. This codes for CASSPGGGTQPQHF.

The rearrangement uses TRBV9 and TRBJ2-2; TRBD1 matches at 9 bases. V was clipped by 4 bases and J by 4 bases; unmatched bases: 8. This CDR3 has 16 amino acids. The germline CDR1 and CDR2 sequences are SGDLS and YYNGEE. The CDR3 region has the DNA TGTGCCAGCAGCCCCGGGACAGGGTTTCTCACCGGGGAGCTGTTTTTT. Translating gives CASSPGTGFLTGELFF.

CDR3 residues: CASSHTIGGGSSTDTQYF. For the CDR3, the DNA is TGTGCCAGCAGCCACACCATCGGGGGGGGGTCTAGCACAGATACGCAGTATTTT. J is TRBJ2-3 and V is TRBV7-9; 8 nucleotides align to TRBD2. The V segment lost 5 bases and the J segment 0 bases; nucleotides outside the gene matches: 13. The CDR3 is 18 amino acids. Germline CDR1 and CDR2: SEHNR and FQNEAQ (reference sequence).

This chain links TRBV6-5 with TRBJ1-2; 9 nucleotides line up with TRBD1. The CDR3 runs to 14 residues. Per germline, CDR1 MNHEY and CDR2 SVGAGI. The junction had 4 bases not matched to a gene; V was cut back by 4 bases and J by 4 bases. Here the CDR3 reads CASSLTGGTYGYTF. The DNA of the CDR3 is TGTGCCAGCAGTTTAACAGGGGGCACCTATGGCTACACCTTC.

This chain uses TRBV6-5 with TRBJ1-5; the D gene is possibly TRBD1 (6 bases). Germline V CDR1 and CDR2: MNHEY, SVGAGI. The CDR3 sequence is 14 residues long. Trimming took 5 bases from V and 3 from J, leaving 11 bases between them. This chain's CDR3 is CASSTGQYNQPQHF. CDR3 DNA: TGTGCCAGCAGTACAGGACAGTACAATCAGCCCCAGCATTTT.

V gene TRBV4-1 combines with J gene TRBJ2-1; D gene unclear. Trimming pared 1 base from V and 2 bases from J, leaving 9 bases between. This CDR3 is 15 amino acids long. Germline loops: CDR1 MGHRA, CDR2 YSYEKL. The CDR3 DNA follows: TGCGCCAGCAGCCAAGGGGCTTGGGCCTACAATGAGCAGTTCTTC. Residues: CASSQGAWAYNEQFF.

The chain recombines TRBV7-3 with TRBJ1-2, with 7 bases fitting TRBD1. Germline CDR1 SGHTA, CDR2 FQGTGA. Trimming took 2 bases from V and 6 from J; bases not matched to a gene: 12. The CDR3 sequence is 16 residues long. The CDR3 spells CASSLYPATGTDGYTF. The DNA for the CDR3 is TGTGCCAGCAGCTTATACCCCGCTACAGGGACAGATGGCTACACCTTC.

This sequence joins TRBV7-9 and TRBJ2-7; tentatively, D is TRBD1 (6 bases). Between the trimmed V and J ends, which lost 5 bases and 1 base, there was a span of 15 bases. CDR1 and CDR2 (germline): SEHNR, FQNEAQ (reference sequence). The CDR3 is made up of 15 amino acids. The CDR3 region has the DNA TGTGCCAGCAGCACCTACAGGGCCGGATCCTACGAGCAGTACTTC. Its protein product is CASSTYRAGSYEQYF.